Detailed here is one TCR beta chain. Its matching antigen is unknown. A single record per CDR3 protein comes from TCRdb applying MiXCR to the reads. The table records approximately 110,000 distinct CDR3 sequences, roughly 30% of them present only once. The entry originates in a study of T cell repertoires in cytomegalovirus infection. This CDR3 spans 15 amino acids. Trimming removed 3 bases at V and 0 bases at J, with 9 bases between. CDR1 and CDR2 (germline): SGHDN, FVKESK. The material sequenced was CD8+ T cells from cultured PBMCs, taken from culture after CMV antigen stimulation. The rearrangement uses TRBV14 and TRBJ1-3; D unclear. This clonotype was obtained from a human donor in good health (CMV status not recorded). Some clones in this sample may be carry-over from other donors' samples. The CDR3 loop reads CASSHRTFSGNTIYF. The CDR3 DNA reads TGTGCCAGCAGCCATCGCACGTTCTCTGGAAACACCATATATTTT.